Listed below are T cell receptor beta chains from one sample, sequenced in a study of vaccination and CD4 T cells after COVID-19. TCRdb fed the PCR reads into MiXCR, producing one record per CDR3 protein. The data show about 8,500 distinct CDR3 sequences, around 23% seen once. The antigens for these receptors are not known. Sequencing was carried out using cultured CD4+ T cells from blood. These receptors were collected from a human donor with COVID-19. CDR3s include the opening cysteine and the closing phenylalanine or tryptophan. The D gene is left open where the match is weak. The size field is filled for only some rows; it gives once, few, many or a size class.

clone size	D gene	CDR3 length	J gene	V gene	CDR3 DNA	CDR3 protein
few	TRBD1	13	TRBJ1-2	TRBV29-1	TGCAGCGTTCCCGGACAGGGAGGCTATGGCTACACCTTC	CSVPGQGGYGYTF
NA	TRBD2	14	TRBJ2-1	TRBV29-1	TGCAGCGTTGGGGGTTCTAGCGGGCTCAATGAGCAGTTCTTC	CSVGGSSGLNEQFF
NA	NA	10	TRBJ2-7	TRBV19	TGTGCCAGCGGGACCTACGAGCAGTACTTC	CASGTYEQYF
NA	NA	14	TRBJ1-1	TRBV28	TGTGCCAGCAGTTTATCCCAGACCGTGACTGAAGCTTTCTTT	CASSLSQTVTEAFF
few	TRBD1	15	TRBJ1-6	TRBV7-2	TGTGCCAGCAGCCCAGAGGGGGCGGGGAATTCACCCCTCCACTTT	CASSPEGAGNSPLHF
NA	TRBD1	14	TRBJ2-5	TRBV5-1	TGCGCCAGCAGCCTTGGACAGGGATGGGAGACCCAGTACTTC	CASSLGQGWETQYF
few	NA	13	TRBJ2-7	TRBV11-3	TGTGCCAGCAGCTTAGTTGGGGCTTACGAGCAGTACTTC	CASSLVGAYEQYF
NA	NA	15	TRBJ2-6	TRBV6-2/TRBV6-3	TGTGCCAGCAGTTTGCTGCCCTCTGGGGCCAACGTCCTGACTTTC	CASSLLPSGANVLTF
NA	TRBD1	15	TRBJ2-5	TRBV7-3	TGTGCCAGCAGCTCGGGACAGGGGCCTCCAGAGACCCAGTACTTC	CASSSGQGPPETQYF
few	NA	14	TRBJ2-5	TRBV18	TGTGCCAGCTCACCACCTACTAGGTTGGAGACCCAGTACTTC	CASSPPTRLETQYF
few	NA	12	TRBJ1-2	TRBV28	TGTGCCAGCAGCTCCCGAGGGCAGGGCTACACCTTC	CASSSRGQGYTF
medium-sized	NA	16	TRBJ1-2	TRBV27	TGTGCCAGCAGCCCCCAAAGAGACAGCCTTAACTATGGCTACACCTTC	CASSPQRDSLNYGYTF
NA	TRBD1	18	TRBJ2-6	TRBV6-5	TGTGCCAGCAGTTACTTCGGGCAGGGGGCAGGAGGGGCCAACGTCCTGACTTTC	CASSYFGQGAGGANVLTF
few	NA	14	TRBJ1-5	TRBV6-5	TGTGCCAGCAGTTACGGGGCAAACGTTCAGCCCCAGCATTTT	CASSYGANVQPQHF
NA	NA	15	TRBJ2-2	TRBV27	TGTGCCAGCAGCCCGGAATTTAAGTCCGGCGGGGAGCTGTTTTTT	CASSPEFKSGGELFF
NA	NA	12	TRBJ2-7	TRBV11-3	TGTGCCTCGGGCATCCTCGGCTACGAGCAGTACTTC	CASGILGYEQYF
medium-sized	NA	12	TRBJ1-5	TRBV20-1	TGCAGTGCTAGACAGGGATATCAGCCCCAGCATTTT	CSARQGYQPQHF
NA	TRBD2	16	TRBJ2-5	TRBV12-3/TRBV12-4	TGTGCCAGCAGTTTATCGGGAGGTGAAGTAGTAGAGACCCAGTACTTC	CASSLSGGEVVETQYF
NA	TRBD1	15	TRBJ1-4	TRBV19	TGTGCCAGTAGTACGTCGACAGGGACTAATGAAAAACTGTTTTTT	CASSTSTGTNEKLFF
few	TRBD2	16	TRBJ2-2	TRBV19	TGTGCCAGTAGTCCAGTAGCGGGGGCCAACACCGGGGAGCTGTTTTTT	CASSPVAGANTGELFF
NA	NA	15	TRBJ1-1	TRBV4-3	TGCGCCAGCAGCCAAGAGTTGTTAGCCGGAACTGAAGCTTTCTTT	CASSQELLAGTEAFF